Below, 27 T cell receptor beta chains from the same sample are listed, as sequenced in a study of human CD8 memory T cell subsets. Preparation of the TCR beta libraries relied on UMI-labeled 5' RACE. From its re-call of the 5' RACE reads, TCRdb lists each CDR3 protein once, without DNA. In total, the table holds 19,000 or so distinct CDR3 sequences. The sample taken for sequencing was CD8+ stem-like memory T cells (TSCM and TCM) sorted from PBMCs. Subset in this sample: stem-like memory CD8 T cells (TSTEM), CCR7+ PD-1- TIGIT-. The source is a human donor in good health.

The chain combines TRBV7-9 with TRBJ2-7; the TRBD1 assignment by TCRdb is unverifiable without DNA. CDR3 length: 14 residues. Germline assignment: CDR1 SEHNR and CDR2 FQNEAQ (reference sequence). The chain's CDR3 is CASSFTDSTYEQYF.

The V call is TRBV28, the J call TRBJ2-1; the D call of TRBD1 rests on TCRdb alone, since no DNA is present to check it. Germline V gives CDR1 MDHEN, CDR2 SYDVKM. There are 14 residues in the CDR3. CDR3 protein: CASTGTGGFNEQFF.

The genes are TRBV5-4 and TRBJ2-5; TCRdb's assignment of TRBD2 cannot be checked, as there is no DNA. The CDR3 runs 16 residues. Germline lookup yields CDR1 SGHNT and CDR2 YYREEE (reference sequence). The CDR3 loop is CASTMTSGGLEETQYF.

This clonotype is medium-sized by frequency. The chain recombines TRBV12-3 or TRBV12-4 with TRBJ2-3; TCRdb selects TRBD2, and the lack of DNA leaves this call unchecked. The CDR3 covers 14 residues. CDR3 protein: CASSQIREADTQYF.

This rearrangement joins TRBV5-8 to TRBJ2-1; TCRdb outputs TRBD1, but without DNA this stays unchecked. There are 16 residues in the CDR3. Germline-derived CDR1 and CDR2 are SGHTS and YDEGEE. CDR3 sequence reads: CASSLPGGSAYNEQFF.

The chain employs TRBV4-1 and TRBJ2-5; the TCRdb D gene call, TRBD2, has no DNA to confirm it. Per germline, CDR1 MGHRA and CDR2 YSYEKL. There are 16 residues in the CDR3. CDR3 amino acids: CASSQEAGGTQETQYF.

This rearrangement joins TRBV5-4 to TRBJ2-7; there is no DNA to check the TCRdb D call of TRBD2. The CDR3 has 15 residues. Germline V gene lookup returns CDR1 SGHNT and CDR2 YYREEE (reference sequence). CDR3 in amino acids: CASSLTSGIIYEQYF.

The chain carries TRBV5-4 and TRBJ1-2; TCRdb reports TRBD1, a call that lacks DNA to check it against. Germline assignment: CDR1 SGHNT and CDR2 YYREEE (reference sequence). The CDR3 has 14 residues. CDR3 amino acids: CASSSLGAGDGYTF.

V usage is TRBV7-9 and J usage is TRBJ2-5; the TRBD2 assignment by TCRdb is unverifiable without DNA. The V gene's germline CDR1 is SEHNR and CDR2 FQNEAQ (reference sequence). This CDR3 has 14 residues. The CDR3 is CASSDGTLQETQYF.

CDR3 region: CASSLDRRSEQYF. This chain connects TRBV5-6 to TRBJ2-7. This CDR3 spans 13 amino acids. The V gene's germline CDR1 is SGHDT and CDR2 YYEEEE.

V gene TRBV12-3 or TRBV12-4 combines with J gene TRBJ2-7; the TCRdb call, TRBD1, lacks DNA for checking. The CDR3 is 14 amino acids. CDR3: CASSLTGITGEQYF.

The genes are TRBV6-2 or TRBV6-3 and TRBJ2-5; TCRdb designates TRBD1, a call that cannot be tested without DNA. The length of the CDR3 is 12 residues. Germline-derived CDR1 and CDR2 are MNHEY and SVGEGT. The CDR3 protein is CASRQGFRTQYF.

The V gene is TRBV3-1, the J gene TRBJ2-7; TCRdb calls TRBD1, which cannot be checked without DNA. The germline CDR1 and CDR2 sequences are LGHDT and YNNKEL (reference sequence). The CDR3 runs to 18 residues. This CDR3 reads CASSQANRDRGIIYEQYF.

The rearrangement uses TRBV20-1 and TRBJ1-2; TCRdb reports TRBD1, a call that lacks DNA to check it against. CDR1 is DFQATT, CDR2 SNEGSKA, per germline (reference sequence). This CDR3 has 14 residues. Here the CDR3 reads CSARDLGVSVGYTF.

V and J are TRBV7-9 and TRBJ1-1; TCRdb indicates TRBD1, and absent DNA this call remains unverified. Looked up from germline, CDR1 is SEHNR and CDR2 is FQNEAQ (reference sequence). This CDR3 is 14 amino acids long. The CDR3 sequence is CASSKQGMNTEAFF.

The chain is built from TRBV27 and TRBJ2-7. This CDR3 has 13 residues. Germline V gives CDR1 MNHEY, CDR2 SMNVEV (reference sequence). The CDR3 protein is CASSAYSNYEQYF.

J is TRBJ2-1 and V is TRBV2; with no DNA, the TCRdb D assignment of TRBD1 cannot be verified. CDR1 is SNHLY, CDR2 FYNNEI, per germline. This CDR3 has 17 residues. The CDR3: CASSESGQGVPYNEQFF.

CDR3 sequence: CASSGSRGGPDTQYF. The rearrangement joins TRBV10-2 to TRBJ2-3; TCRdb's assignment of TRBD2 cannot be checked, as there is no DNA. From germline, CDR1 is WSHSY and CDR2 SAAADI. This CDR3 spans 15 amino acids.

V and J are TRBV5-6 and TRBJ2-1; TCRdb picks TRBD2, but there is no DNA to check that call. Germline CDR1 SGHDT, CDR2 YYEEEE. This CDR3 region has 13 residues. The CDR3 spells CASSLANGREQFF.

The rearrangement joins TRBV29-1 to TRBJ1-1; the TRBD1 assignment by TCRdb is unverifiable without DNA. This CDR3 has 15 amino acids. The germline gives CDR1 SQVTM, CDR2 ANQGSEA. The CDR3 is CSVEDLVEGAGEAFF.

V usage is TRBV27 and J usage is TRBJ2-7. This CDR3 region has 13 residues. CDR1 is MNHEY, CDR2 SMNVEV, per germline (reference sequence). This chain's CDR3 is CASSLHGSYEQYF.

The chain is built from TRBV18 and TRBJ2-1; TCRdb names TRBD1, which stays unverified in the absence of DNA. CDR3 length equals 13 residues. Germline lookup yields CDR1 KGHSH and CDR2 LQKENI. The CDR3 protein is CASSPPGGPEQFF.

V gene TRBV7-9 combines with J gene TRBJ1-1; the D call from TCRdb, TRBD1, cannot be confirmed without DNA. The CDR3 totals 15 residues. Germline V gives CDR1 SEHNR, CDR2 FQNEAQ (reference sequence). This chain's CDR3 is CASSGGMVKNSEAFF.

By frequency, this clonotype is medium-sized. The chain carries TRBV25-1 and TRBJ1-1; lacking DNA, the TRBD1 call made by TCRdb goes unchecked. The CDR3 has 11 residues. Per the germline V gene, CDR1 is MGHDK and CDR2 is SYGVNS. The CDR3 loop is CASKGGIEAFF.

The CDR3 region is CSARGPESSYEQYF. The rearrangement links TRBV20-1 to TRBJ2-7; there is no DNA to check the TCRdb D call of TRBD1. The germline V gene encodes CDR1 DFQATT and CDR2 SNEGSKA (reference sequence). The CDR3 consists of 14 residues.

The V gene is TRBV5-1, the J gene TRBJ2-2. Germline CDR1 reads SGHRS; CDR2 reads YFSETQ. The CDR3 sequence is 14 residues long. This CDR3 is CASSNSENTGELFF. Looking up the rest from reference TRBV5-1 and TRBJ2-2 gives the full variable domain: KAGVTQTPRYLIKTRGQQVTLSCSPISGHRSVSWYQQTPGQGLQFLFEYFSETQRNKGNFPGRFSGRQFSNSRSEMNVSTLELGDSALYLCASSNSENTGELFFGEGSRLTVL.

The chain uses TRBV7-9 and TRBJ2-3; there is no DNA to check the TCRdb D call of TRBD1. Germline CDR1 SEHNR, CDR2 FQNEAQ (reference sequence). This CDR3 comprises 14 residues. The CDR3 loop reads CASSWHQGEDTQYF.